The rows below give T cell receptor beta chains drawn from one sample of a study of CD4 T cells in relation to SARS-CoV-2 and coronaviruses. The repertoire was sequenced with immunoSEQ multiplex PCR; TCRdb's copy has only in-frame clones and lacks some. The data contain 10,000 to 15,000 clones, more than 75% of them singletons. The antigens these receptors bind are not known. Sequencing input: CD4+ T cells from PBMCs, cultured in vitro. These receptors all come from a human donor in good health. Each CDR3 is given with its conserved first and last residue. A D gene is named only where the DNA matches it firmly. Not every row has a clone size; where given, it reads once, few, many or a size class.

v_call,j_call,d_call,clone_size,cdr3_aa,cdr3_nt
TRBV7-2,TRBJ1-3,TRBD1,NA,CASSPPGQVAGNTIYF,TGTGCCAGCAGCCCTCCGGGACAGGTAGCTGGAAACACCATATATTTT
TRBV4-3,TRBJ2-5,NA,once,CASSQEVREVGETQYF,TGCGCCAGCAGCCAAGAAGTTAGAGAGGTCGGAGAGACCCAGTACTTC
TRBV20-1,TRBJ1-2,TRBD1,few,CSAYDRGGYTF,TGCAGTGCTTACGACAGGGGAGGCTACACCTTC
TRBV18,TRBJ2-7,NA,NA,CASSPGAYEQYF,TGTGCCAGCTCACCAGGTGCCTACGAGCAGTACTTC
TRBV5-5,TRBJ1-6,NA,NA,CASSLIGGLSDNSPLHF,TGTGCCAGCAGCTTGATTGGGGGCCTATCCGATAATTCACCCCTCCACTTT
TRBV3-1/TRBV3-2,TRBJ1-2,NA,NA,CASSLLGNYGYTF,TGTGCCAGCAGCCTCCTCGGGAACTATGGCTACACCTTC
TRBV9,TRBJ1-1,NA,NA,CASSVGGTMNTEAFF,TGTGCCAGCAGCGTAGGGGGAACCATGAACACTGAAGCTTTCTTT
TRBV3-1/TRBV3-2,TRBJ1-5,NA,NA,CASSQGRLEDYVLNQPQHF,TGTGCCAGCAGCCAAGGAAGGTTGGAGGACTACGTATTAAATCAGCCCCAGCATTTT
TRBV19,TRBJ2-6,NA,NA,CASSIGGGANVLTF,TGTGCCAGTAGTATAGGGGGTGGGGCCAACGTCCTGACTTTC
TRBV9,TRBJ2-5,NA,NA,CASSASLTSQETQYF,TGTGCCAGCAGCGCCTCCCTGACCAGCCAAGAGACCCAGTACTTC
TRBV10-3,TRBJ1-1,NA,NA,CAIRSGANTEAFF,TGTGCCATCAGGAGTGGGGCGAACACTGAAGCTTTCTTT
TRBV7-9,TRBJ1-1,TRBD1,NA,CASSLAALGTGSEAFF,TGTGCCAGCAGCTTAGCCGCTTTGGGGACAGGGTCTGAAGCTTTCTTT
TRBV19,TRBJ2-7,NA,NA,CASTPPGRRYEQYF,TGTGCCAGTACCCCCCCGGGGCGACGGTACGAGCAGTACTTC
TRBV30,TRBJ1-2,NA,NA,CACNKGGYTF,TGTGCCTGCAACAAGGGAGGCTACACCTTC
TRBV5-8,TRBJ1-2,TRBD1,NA,CASSPTGTGGYGYTF,TGTGCCAGCAGTCCCACCGGGACAGGGGGCTATGGCTACACCTTC
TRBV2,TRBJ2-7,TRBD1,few,CASSLDRVISYEQYF,TGTGCCAGCAGTCTAGACAGGGTGATTTCCTACGAGCAGTACTTC
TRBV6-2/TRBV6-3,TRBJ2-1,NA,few,CASSYGPGDEQFF,TGTGCCAGCAGTTACGGGCCGGGGGATGAGCAGTTCTTC